This T cell receptor beta chain appears in the sequencing data of a study of OX40 agonist ivuxolimab in advanced cancers. Whole-study findings and limits: CD8+ T cells were the subset that, on average, had more expanded clones than CD4+. In the expanded peripheral T cells, antigen specificity was never determined.

Germline loops: CDR1 MNHNY, CDR2 SVGAGI (reference sequence). V lost 5 bases to trimming and J lost 7 bases, with 7 bases between them. This CDR3 spans 11 amino acids. As to this clone: No antigen is known for it.

Autoimmune disease history or systemic immunosuppression excluded patients. Blood sampling took place at baseline, cycle 4 day 1, and cycle 7 day 1. TCRdb's copy holds only in-frame clones and misses some; the assay was immunoSEQ multiplex PCR. The sample shows 70,000 or so clones, 80% to 95% of them seen only once. Sequencing was performed on CD4+ or CD8+ T cells sorted from blood, taken in a trial of the OX40 agonist ivuxolimab. The TCR originated in an adult with an advanced solid tumor such as melanoma, head and neck, liver or kidney cancer. The chain has TRBV6-6 and TRBJ2-3; tentatively, D is TRBD2 (5 bases). CDR3 loop: CASSGGYTQYF. Here the CDR3 DNA reads TGTGCCAGCAGTGGCGGGTATACGCAGTATTTT.